These 25 T cell receptor beta chains came from one sample sequenced in a study of blood T cell repertoires in COVID-19. Measured with immunoSEQ multiplex PCR; TCRdb has only the in-frame clones, and not every one. The repertoire holds some 95,000 clones, with roughly nine tenths as singletons. Sequencing used peripheral blood. The source is a human donor with active COVID-19. The donor label of this sample is uncertain.

The chain carries TRBV5-1 and TRBJ2-2; 9 bases match TRBD1. This CDR3 has 17 residues. V was clipped by 2 bases and J by 4 bases; unmatched bases: 9. CDR1 is SGHRS and CDR2 is YFSETQ in the germline V gene. The CDR3 DNA follows: TGCGCCAGCAGCTTTTTCCCGGGACAGGGTGCCACCGGGGAGCTGTTTTTT. Protein: CASSFFPGQGATGELFF.

J is TRBJ2-2 and V is TRBV7-8; maybe TRBD2 (6 bases). The CDR3 is made up of 17 amino acids. V lost 1 base and J lost 1, with 13 bases in between. Looked up from germline, CDR1 is SGHVS and CDR2 is FQNEAQ. The CDR3 protein is CASSLVVDSGNTGELFF. Written as DNA, the CDR3 is TGTGCCAGCAGCTTAGTCGTGGATAGCGGGAACACCGGGGAGCTGTTTTTT.

The rearrangement links TRBV5-6 to TRBJ1-5; 8 bases map to TRBD1. CDR3 size: 17 residues. CDR1 SGHDT and CDR2 YYEEEE come from the germline V gene. Trimming at V came to 4 bases and at J to 0 bases, leaving 9 bases not matched to a gene. The CDR3 protein is CASSTWTGQYSNQPQHF. CDR3 nucleotides: TGTGCCAGCAGCACGTGGACAGGGCAATATAGCAATCAGCCCCAGCATTTT.

The rearrangement links TRBV5-1 to TRBJ2-3; 10 bases align to TRBD2. Losses at the gene ends were 4 bases for V and 2 bases for J; bases not matched to a gene: 13. Germline CDR1 SGHRS, CDR2 YFSETQ. The CDR3 is made up of 18 amino acids. CDR3 sequence reads: CASSLPALAGGATDTQYF. CDR3 coding DNA: TGCGCCAGCAGCCTCCCTGCTTTAGCGGGGGGCGCCACAGATACGCAGTATTTT.

The chain couples TRBV6-1 to TRBJ2-1; 7 nucleotides align to TRBD2. The germline gives CDR1 MNHNS, CDR2 SASEGT. The CDR3 runs to 17 residues. V shed 0 bases, J shed 7 bases, and the junction held 12 bases outside the gene matches. The CDR3 region has the DNA TGTGCCAGCAGTGAAGCTTCAAGAGCGGGGTCGGGGAATGAGCAGTTCTTC. It is translated as CASSEASRAGSGNEQFF.

This chain connects TRBV5-1 to TRBJ2-3; 11 positions match TRBD2. The CDR3 sequence is 16 residues long. CDR1 is SGHRS, CDR2 YFSETQ, per germline. J lost 3 bases, V lost 3 bases, and 6 bases had no gene match. CDR3 loop: CASSSVAGGGTDTQYF. CDR3 bases: TGCGCCAGCAGCTCAGTAGCGGGAGGGGGTACAGATACGCAGTATTTT.

The chain has TRBV20-1 and TRBJ1-3; weak D call: TRBD1 (5 bases). This CDR3 is built from 13 residues. V was cut by 3 bases and J by 5 bases, with 11 bases left in between. Germline V gene lookup returns CDR1 DFQATT and CDR2 SNEGSKA (reference sequence). CDR3 in amino acids: CSASSGGRNTIYF. Written as DNA, the CDR3 is TGCAGTGCTAGTTCGGGGGGGAGAAACACCATATATTTT.

This chain uses TRBV11-1 with TRBJ2-3; D is ambiguous. Trimming pared 4 bases from V and 0 bases from J, leaving 5 bases between. The CDR3 contains 13 residues. Germline loops: CDR1 SGHAT, CDR2 FQDESV (reference sequence). The CDR3 sequence: CASSSYSTDTQYF. Here the CDR3 DNA reads TGTGCCAGCAGCTCCTATAGCACAGATACGCAGTATTTT.

The genes are TRBV11-2 and TRBJ1-2; 8 positions match TRBD1. The V segment lost 1 base and the J segment 5 bases; nucleotides outside the gene matches: 0. This CDR3 is 13 amino acids long. Looked up from germline, CDR1 is SGHAT and CDR2 is FQNNGV. The CDR3 sequence is CASSLGTGYGYTF. CDR3 sequence (DNA): TGTGCCAGCAGCTTAGGGACAGGGTATGGCTACACCTTC.

Only one count was recorded for this clone. J is TRBJ2-5 and V is TRBV6-6; 8 bases fit TRBD2. V trimming: 9 bases; J trimming: 2 bases; junction bases outside the gene matches: 8. Germline CDR1 and CDR2: MNHNY and SVGAGI (reference sequence). The CDR3 has 14 amino acids. CDR3 sequence (DNA): TGTGCCAGTCTGGATCCGGGGGGGCAAGAGACCCAGTACTTC. Translating gives CASLDPGGQETQYF.

The rearrangement uses TRBV2 and TRBJ1-4, with D hard to call. The V gene's germline CDR1 is SNHLY and CDR2 FYNNEI. This CDR3 is 14 amino acids long. The V gene lost 3 bases and the J gene lost 4 bases, with 9 bases spanning the gap. In DNA, the CDR3 is TGTGCCAGCAGTGAGACATTTCTTAATGAAAAACTGTTTTTT. Protein product: CASSETFLNEKLFF.

This chain joins TRBV2 and TRBJ2-7; TRBD1 agrees at 7 bases. Germline V gene data show CDR1 as SNHLY and CDR2 as FYNNEI. The CDR3 is made up of 14 amino acids. After removal of 6 bases from V and 2 bases from J, the junction contained 7 bases not matched to a gene. Written as DNA, the CDR3 is TGTGCCAGCAGATCGAGGGGACAGACCTACGAGCAGTACTTC. This codes for CASRSRGQTYEQYF.

This clone was seen only once. J is TRBJ2-2 and V is TRBV9; 9 bases align to TRBD2. This CDR3 is 15 amino acids long. Germline V gene sequence: CDR1 SGDLS, CDR2 YYNGEE. J lost 8 bases, V lost 0 bases, and 5 bases had no gene match. CDR3 coding DNA: TGTGCCAGCAGCGTAGGGGCTAGCGGGGCGGGGGAGCTGTTTTTT. This encodes CASSVGASGAGELFF.

DNA for the CDR3: TGTGCCAGCAGGACAGGGACTGGAAACACCATATATTTT. Translating gives CASRTGTGNTIYF. The rearrangement joins TRBV6-5 to TRBJ1-3, with 7 bases fitting TRBD1. Per germline, CDR1 MNHEY and CDR2 SVGAGI. Unmatched junction bases numbered 1, after V lost 6 bases and J lost 2 bases. The CDR3 runs 13 residues.

This chain connects TRBV11-1 to TRBJ2-1; 7 bases are shared with TRBD1. Germline lookup yields CDR1 SGHAT and CDR2 FQDESV (reference sequence). With V trimmed by 5 bases and J by 2 bases, 6 bases remained unmatched. CDR3 length equals 15 residues. The CDR3 coding sequence is TGTGCCAGCAGCCAGAACAGGGGAACCTACAATGAGCAGTTCTTC. Protein product: CASSQNRGTYNEQFF.

The chain carries TRBV6-7 and TRBJ1-1, with 8 bases lining up with TRBD1. TRBV6-7 belongs to the ORF category, with a function that is uncertain. This CDR3 is built from 14 residues. J was trimmed by 4 bases and V by 9 bases; bases with no gene match: 10. CDR3 sequence reads: CARRDRGEVTEAFF. DNA of the CDR3: TGTGCCAGGAGAGACAGGGGAGAAGTCACTGAAGCTTTCTTT.

V gene TRBV4-1 combines with J gene TRBJ1-2; 10 bases are shared with TRBD1. The germline gives CDR1 MGHRA, CDR2 YSYEKL. V trimming: 2 bases; J trimming: 6 bases; junction bases outside the gene matches: 6. The CDR3 consists of 15 residues. The CDR3 DNA follows: TGCGCCAGCAGCCAAACCGGGACAGGGGCAAATGGCTACACCTTC. It translates to CASSQTGTGANGYTF.

This sequence joins TRBV19 and TRBJ2-6; 8 bases agree with TRBD1. The CDR3 has 17 amino acids. Germline loops: CDR1 LNHDA, CDR2 SQIVND (reference sequence). Trimming at V came to 5 bases and at J to 3 bases, leaving 9 bases not matched to a gene. The CDR3 nucleotides are TGTGCCAGTAGTTCCGGGTCAGGGGGCATTGGGGCCAACGTCCTGACTTTC. It yields the protein CASSSGSGGIGANVLTF.

The chain links TRBV7-2 to TRBJ1-1; tentative D call: TRBD1 (6 bases). CDR1 is SGHTA, CDR2 FQGNSA, per germline. The CDR3 is 15 amino acids. V was trimmed by 1 base and J by 1 base, leaving 10 bases between them. CDR3 sequence reads: CASSLDRGWNTEAFF. CDR3 DNA: TGTGCCAGCAGCTTAGATAGGGGGTGGAACACTGAAGCTTTCTTT.

The chain couples TRBV28 to TRBJ2-7, with 7 bases identical to TRBD1. J gave up 3 bases and V 3 bases, and 5 bases lay outside the gene matches. The CDR3 has 14 amino acids. Germline V gene sequence: CDR1 MDHEN, CDR2 SYDVKM. The CDR3 sequence is CASSFLGQSYEQYF. Written as DNA, the CDR3 is TGTGCCAGCAGTTTCCTGGGACAGAGCTACGAGCAGTACTTC. Variable domain in full (rest from reference TRBV28 and TRBJ2-7): DVKVTQSSRYLVKRTGEKVFLECVQDMDHENMFWYRQDPGLGLRLIYFSYDVKMKEKGDIPEGYSVSREKKERFSLILESASTNQTSMYLCASSFLGQSYEQYFGPGTRLTVT.

V usage is TRBV5-1 and J usage is TRBJ2-7; 16 nucleotides agree with TRBD2. There are 15 residues in the CDR3. Trimming cost V 5 bases and J 4 bases; bases outside gene matches: 3. Germline-derived CDR1 and CDR2 are SGHRS and YFSETQ. CDR3 in amino acids: CASSPGLAGGYEQYF. The CDR3 nucleotides read TGCGCCAGCAGTCCGGGACTAGCGGGGGGGTACGAGCAGTACTTC.

The chain carries TRBV28 and TRBJ1-6, with 8 nucleotides matching TRBD1. V trimming: 2 bases; J trimming: 11 bases; junction bases outside the gene matches: 5. Germline loops: CDR1 MDHEN, CDR2 SYDVKM. There are 14 residues in the CDR3. The DNA of the CDR3 is TGTGCCAGCAGTTTAAGGACAGGGTTTACACCCCTCCACTTT. Protein: CASSLRTGFTPLHF.

This clone showed up just once. The V call is TRBV6-5, the J call TRBJ2-7; D is possibly TRBD2 (5 bases). Germline V gene data show CDR1 as MNHEY and CDR2 as SVGAGI. The CDR3 runs 13 residues. Trimming removed 6 bases from V and 2 bases from J, with 11 bases in between. As DNA, the CDR3 is TGTGCCAGCAGAATGGACTTTACCTACGAGCAGTACTTC. Protein product: CASRMDFTYEQYF.

Comments on this clone: Compared with germline, one end of the junction differs, possibly owing to a read error. The chain has TRBV5-4 and TRBJ2-5; a weak D match, TRBD2 (7 bases). The CDR3 spans 15 residues. From germline, CDR1 is SGHNT and CDR2 YYREEE (reference sequence). CDR3 sequence: CASTLNGGLGETQYF. CDR3 in DNA: TGTGCCAGCACCTTGAACGGGGGGCTGGGGGAGACCCAGTACTTC.

The J gene is TRBJ1-6, the V gene TRBV19; D possibly corresponds to TRBD1 (5 bases). V shed 3 bases and J shed 6 bases, with 12 bases lying between them. The CDR3 has 15 residues. The germline V gene encodes CDR1 LNHDA and CDR2 SQIVND (reference sequence). In nucleotides, the CDR3 is TGTGCCAGTAGTATCCTCGGGGGTGGTAATTCACCCCTCCACTTT. As protein: CASSILGGGNSPLHF.